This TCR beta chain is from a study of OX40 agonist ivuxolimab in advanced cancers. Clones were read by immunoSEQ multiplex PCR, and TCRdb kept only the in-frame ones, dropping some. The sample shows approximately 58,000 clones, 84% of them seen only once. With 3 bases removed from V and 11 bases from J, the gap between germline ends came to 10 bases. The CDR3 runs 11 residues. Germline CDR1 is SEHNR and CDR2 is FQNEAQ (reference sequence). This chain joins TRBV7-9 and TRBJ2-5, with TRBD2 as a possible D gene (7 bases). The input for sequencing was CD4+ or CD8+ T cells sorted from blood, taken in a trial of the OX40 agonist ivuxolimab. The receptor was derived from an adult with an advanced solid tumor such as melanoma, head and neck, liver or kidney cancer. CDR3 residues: CASSLGGPQYF. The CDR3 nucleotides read TGTGCCAGCAGCTTGGGGGGGCCGCAGTACTTC.